These 15 T cell receptor beta chains originate from one sample sequenced in a study of T cells after yellow fever vaccination. TCRdb ran MiXCR on the 5' RACE reads and lists one entry per CDR3 protein. This sample yields 250,000 to 400,000 distinct CDR3 sequences, of which roughly 3.9% are seen a single time; around 24% belongs to the top ten. This specimen was PBMCs, taken 5 days after the yellow fever booster vaccination. All receptors derive from a man younger than 35 who received the YFV17D yellow fever vaccine.

This clonotype was counted between two and nine times. V usage is TRBV7-2 and J usage is TRBJ1-2, with a weak D call TRBD1 (5 bases). The CDR3 has 16 amino acids. Germline values: CDR1 SGHTA, CDR2 FQGNSA. With 3 bases removed from V and 0 bases from J, the gap between germline ends came to 14 bases. CDR3: CASSFSKAGSNYGYTF. CDR3 bases: TGTGCCAGCAGCTTCTCGAAAGCAGGGTCTAACTATGGCTACACCTTC.

This clonotype was detected a few times. The chain carries TRBV7-2 and TRBJ2-2, with D maybe TRBD1 (6 bases). CDR1 SGHTA and CDR2 FQGNSA come from the germline V gene. V lost 7 bases, J lost 3 bases, and 15 bases lay in between. CDR3 length: 15 amino acids. The CDR3 reads CASNRLRGDTGELFF. CDR3 in DNA: TGTGCCAGCAACCGTCTCAGGGGTGACACCGGGGAGCTGTTTTTT.

This clonotype appeared a few times. The rearrangement joins TRBV7-2 to TRBJ1-1; TRBD1 matches at 9 bases. In germline, CDR1 is SGHTA, CDR2 FQGNSA. The CDR3 runs to 16 residues. After removal of 0 bases from V and 3 bases from J, the junction contained 5 bases not matched to a gene. CDR3 region: CASSLAQQGAHTEAFF. The CDR3 coding sequence is TGTGCCAGCAGCTTAGCGCAACAGGGGGCTCACACTGAAGCTTTCTTT.

This clonotype occurred many times. The gene calls are TRBV25-1 and TRBJ2-5, with D unclear. The CDR3 is 16 amino acids. V lost 6 bases, J lost 9 bases, and 26 bases lay in between. Germline-derived CDR1 and CDR2 are MGHDK and SYGVNS. CDR3 region: CASRASTGRFSGAQYF. For the CDR3, the DNA is TGTGCCAGCAGGGCCTCGACGGGTCGTTTTTCTGGGGCCCAGTACTTC.

The V and J genes are TRBV18 and TRBJ2-1; the match to TRBD1 covers 8 bases. The CDR3 has 13 residues. V lost 4 bases to trimming and J lost 8 bases; unmatched junction nucleotides: 4. Germline V lookup: CDR1 KGHSH, CDR2 LQKENI. The CDR3 region is CASSRAGGYEQFF. As DNA, the CDR3 is TGTGCCAGCTCACGGGCAGGGGGCTATGAGCAGTTCTTC.

The rearrangement links TRBV24-1 to TRBJ2-4, with D hard to call. In germline, CDR1 is KGHDR, CDR2 SFDVKD. This CDR3 comprises 13 residues. The V and J ends lost 3 bases and 9 bases respectively, with 11 bases between them. The CDR3 DNA is TGTGCCACCAGTGATAAAACCCGTCCCATTCAGTACTTC. This codes for CATSDKTRPIQYF.

The CDR3: CASSLKSSGNTIYF. The CDR3 DNA sequence: TGTGCCAGCAGCTTGAAGAGCTCTGGAAACACCATATATTTT. This sequence joins TRBV5-4 and TRBJ1-3; D call uncertain. V shed 1 base and J shed 0 bases, with 5 bases lying between them. Germline loops: CDR1 SGHNT, CDR2 YYREEE (reference sequence). The CDR3 sequence is 14 residues long.

The rearrangement links TRBV2 to TRBJ1-2, with no clear D. The CDR3 is 14 amino acids. Germline lookup yields CDR1 SNHLY and CDR2 FYNNEI. V dropped 8 bases and J dropped 4 bases, with 17 bases sitting between them. DNA for the CDR3: TGTGCCAGCCTCGGGGAGACCCTAATCTATGGCTACACCTTC. Translated: CASLGETLIYGYTF.

This clonotype was observed a handful of times. The J gene is TRBJ2-2, the V gene TRBV5-1; TRBD1 matches 7 bases. The J segment lost 7 bases and the V segment lost 3 bases, leaving 6 bases of the junction unmatched. The CDR3 is 14 residues long. Germline assignment: CDR1 SGHRS and CDR2 YFSETQ. The CDR3 spells CASSSTGMGGELFF. The CDR3 DNA reads TGCGCCAGCAGCTCGACAGGGATGGGCGGGGAGCTGTTTTTT.

Many counts were recorded for this clonotype. The chain is built from TRBV6-5 and TRBJ1-5; D is possibly TRBD1 (5 bases). The CDR3 loop spans 12 amino acids. The V gene's germline CDR1 is MNHEY and CDR2 SVGAGI. V dropped 5 bases and J dropped 12 bases, with 14 bases sitting between them. The CDR3 nucleotides read TGTGCCAGCAGTGAGGGGCCGGGTCGCCAGCATTTT. Translating gives CASSEGPGRQHF.

This clonotype occurred many times. The gene calls are TRBV28 and TRBJ2-7; 8 nucleotides line up with TRBD1. Looked up from germline, CDR1 is MDHEN and CDR2 is SYDVKM. The CDR3 is made up of 12 amino acids. DNA for the CDR3: TGTGCCAGCAGTTTAGCAGGAGGACAGGGCCACGTC. The encoded protein is CASSLAGGQGHV.

The chain is built from TRBV18 and TRBJ1-1, with no clear D. Germline V lookup: CDR1 KGHSH, CDR2 LQKENI. V was trimmed by 0 bases and J by 1 base, leaving 6 bases between them. The CDR3 has 14 residues. CDR3 amino acids: CASSPPGKNTEAFF. DNA for the CDR3: TGTGCCAGCTCACCACCAGGAAAGAACACTGAAGCTTTCTTT.

The count of this clonotype is one. V usage is TRBV28 and J usage is TRBJ1-5; D is ambiguous. This CDR3 spans 16 amino acids. The germline V and J ends were trimmed by 6 bases and 9 bases, with 24 bases remaining between them. Germline CDR1 MDHEN, CDR2 SYDVKM. CDR3 in DNA: TGTGCCAGCAGCCAAAAGGACGGATACTTTCGCGGGCCCCAGCATTTT. Its protein product is CASSQKDGYFRGPQHF.

The V call is TRBV7-8, the J call TRBJ2-5; 11 nucleotides agree with TRBD2. The length of the CDR3 is 16 residues. The germline CDR1 and CDR2 sequences are SGHVS and FQNEAQ. With V trimmed by 5 bases and J by 2 bases, 7 bases remained unmatched. CDR3 loop: CASSPRLAGRQETQYF. CDR3 DNA: TGTGCCAGCAGCCCCCGACTAGCGGGGCGGCAAGAGACCCAGTACTTC.

This clonotype was counted only a few times. The chain links TRBV7-8 to TRBJ2-7; weak D call: TRBD1 (6 bases). Germline CDR1 SGHVS, CDR2 FQNEAQ. CDR3 length: 13 amino acids. The V and J ends lost 8 bases and 2 bases respectively, with 13 bases between them. This CDR3 reads CASATSGAYEQYV. The CDR3 bases are TGTGCCAGCGCCACGTCAGGGGCCTACGAGCAGTACGTC.